The clone carrying this T cell receptor (beta chain) was found once. Its antigen is as yet unknown. Time point here: week 11, during vaccination. Vaccinated patients received 300 ug of mutant IDH1 20-mer peptide per dose, with topical imiquimod. This table comes from immunoSEQ multiplex PCR, and its TCRdb copy is limited to in-frame clones, with some not included. The table has fewer than 45,000 clones, less than 90% seen once. The entry originates in a study of a mutant IDH1 vaccine in newly diagnosed glioma. On the study more broadly: Vaccination began 4-6 weeks post radiotherapy alone, or with temozolomide cycles.

The ends were cut back, 0 bases at V and 4 bases at J, with 18 bases in the middle. The CDR3 covers 17 residues. CDR1 and CDR2 (germline): MGHRA, YSYEKL. This TCR was sampled from a man aged 35-49 years with glioma. The rearrangement links TRBV4-1 to TRBJ1-2; D unresolved. This material consisted of PBMCs, taken from a glioma patient whose treatment included an IDH1 peptide vaccine. Here the CDR3 DNA reads TGCGCCAGCAGCCAAGATCTATCGTACAGTCGGAGCTATGGCTACACCTTC. Translated, it gives CASSQDLSYSRSYGYTF.